Detailed here is one TCR beta chain. Its specificity is not known. For TCR, cDNA came from 5'RACE template switching, which added a universal primer site and UMIs. TCRdb analysed the 5' RACE reads with MiXCR anew, one entry per CDR3 protein. The repertoire consists of approximately 300,000 distinct CDR3 sequences, with roughly 10% occurring once and the leading ten covering over 3%. CDR3 length: 14 residues. Trimming removed 5 bases from V and 7 bases from J; junction bases left unmatched: 5. This entry is derived from a study of T cells after yellow fever vaccination. Study results and caveats: Some clonotypes were seen in both the CD4 and the CD8 compartments. These made up a small share and likely arose from convergent recombination. Repertoires obtained by FACS sorting could include abundant clonotypes that entered as contaminants from the bulk population. Though it reached lower strength, the secondary response hit its peak faster, day 5 versus 15.

Material: CD4+ T cells sorted from PBMCs, obtained 45 days after the yellow fever booster vaccination. The TCR was taken from a man between 18 and 29 years old who received the YFV17D yellow fever vaccine. The J gene is TRBJ2-1, the V gene TRBV12-3 or TRBV12-4; the match to TRBD2 covers 10 bases. CDR3 DNA: TGTGCCAGCAGTATGGGACTAGCGAGGAATGAGCAGTTCTTC. Translating it yields CASSMGLARNEQFF.